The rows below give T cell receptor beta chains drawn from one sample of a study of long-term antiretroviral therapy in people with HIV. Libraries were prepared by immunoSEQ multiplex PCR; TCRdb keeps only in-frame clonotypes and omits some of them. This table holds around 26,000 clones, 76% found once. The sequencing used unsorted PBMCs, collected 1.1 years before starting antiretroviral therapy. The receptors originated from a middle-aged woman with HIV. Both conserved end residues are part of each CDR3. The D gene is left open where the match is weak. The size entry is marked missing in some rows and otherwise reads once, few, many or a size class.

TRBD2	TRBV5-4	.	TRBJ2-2	CASSLGGSTGELFF	TGTGCCAGCAGCTTGGGCGGGAGTACCGGGGAGCTGTTTTTT
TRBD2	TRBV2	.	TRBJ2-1	CASSDLLAEEQFF	TGTGCCAGCAGTGACTTACTAGCGGAAGAGCAGTTCTTC
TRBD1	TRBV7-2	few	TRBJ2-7	CASSLAGTGLYEQYF	TGTGCCAGCAGCTTAGCGGGGACAGGGCTGTACGAGCAGTACTTC
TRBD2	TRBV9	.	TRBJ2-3	CASSATSGPRRDTQYF	TGTGCCAGCAGCGCGACTAGCGGGCCCCGGAGAGATACGCAGTATTTT
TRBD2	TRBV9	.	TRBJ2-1	CASSASGTYNEQFF	TGTGCCAGCAGTGCTAGCGGGACTTACAATGAGCAGTTCTTC
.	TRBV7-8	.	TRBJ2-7	CASSYRGAGTYEQYF	TGTGCCAGCAGCTATCGAGGGGCGGGGACCTACGAGCAGTACTTC
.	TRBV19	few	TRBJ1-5	CASSRGYSNQPQHF	TGTGCCAGTAGTAGAGGTTATAGCAATCAGCCCCAGCATTTT
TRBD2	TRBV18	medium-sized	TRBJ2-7	CASSPNFGTRGAYEQYF	TGTGCCAGCTCACCCAACTTCGGGACTAGAGGCGCCTACGAGCAGTACTTC
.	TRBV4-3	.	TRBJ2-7	CASSQGYSASSYEQYF	TGCGCCAGCAGCCAAGGCTACAGCGCGAGCTCCTACGAGCAGTACTTC
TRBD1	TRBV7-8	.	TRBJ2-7	CASSQDRGREQYF	TGTGCCAGCAGCCAAGACAGGGGGCGAGAGCAGTACTTC
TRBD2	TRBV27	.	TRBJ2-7	CASSLSGGAHEQYF	TGTGCCAGCAGTTTGTCGGGGGGTGCCCACGAGCAGTACTTC
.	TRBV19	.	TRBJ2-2	CASSPGSKGNSGTGELFF	TGTGCCAGTAGTCCAGGTAGTAAGGGGAACTCGGGAACCGGGGAGCTGTTTTTT
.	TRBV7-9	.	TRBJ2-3	CASSLGGYGADTQYF	TGTGCCAGCAGCTTAGGGGGGTACGGTGCAGATACGCAGTATTTT
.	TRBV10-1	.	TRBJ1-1	CASSESGLGAEAFF	TGCGCCAGCAGTGAGTCTGGGCTTGGGGCTGAAGCTTTCTTT